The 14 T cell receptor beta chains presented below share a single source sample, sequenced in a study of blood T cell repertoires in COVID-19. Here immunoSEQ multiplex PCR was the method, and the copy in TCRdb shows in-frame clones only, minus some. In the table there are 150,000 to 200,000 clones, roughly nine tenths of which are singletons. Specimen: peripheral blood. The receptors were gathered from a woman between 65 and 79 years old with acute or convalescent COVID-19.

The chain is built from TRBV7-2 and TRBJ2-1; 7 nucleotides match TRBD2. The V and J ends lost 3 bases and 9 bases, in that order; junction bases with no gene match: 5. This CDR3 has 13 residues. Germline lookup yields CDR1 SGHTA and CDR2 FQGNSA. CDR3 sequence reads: CASSLGGVSEQFF. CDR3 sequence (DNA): TGTGCCAGCAGCTTGGGGGGGGTCAGTGAGCAGTTCTTC.

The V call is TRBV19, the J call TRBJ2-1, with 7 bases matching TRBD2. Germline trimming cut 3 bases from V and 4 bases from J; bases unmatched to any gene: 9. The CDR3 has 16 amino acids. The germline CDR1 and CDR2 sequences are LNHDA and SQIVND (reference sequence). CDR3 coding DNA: TGTGCCAGTAGTATGGGACTACTCCTGCCTTACAATGAGCAGTTCTTC. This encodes CASSMGLLLPYNEQFF.

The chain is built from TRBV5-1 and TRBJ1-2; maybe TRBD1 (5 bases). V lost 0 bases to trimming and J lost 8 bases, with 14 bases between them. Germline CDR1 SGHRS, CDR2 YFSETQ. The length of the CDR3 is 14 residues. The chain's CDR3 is CASSLEEGRGGYTF. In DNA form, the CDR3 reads TGCGCCAGCAGCTTGGAGGAGGGGCGCGGAGGCTACACCTTC.

CDR3: CASRPSGADTQYF. Written as DNA, the CDR3 is TGTGCCAGTAGACCTTCGGGGGCAGATACGCAGTATTTT. The rearrangement links TRBV19 to TRBJ2-3; tentatively, D is TRBD2 (6 bases). CDR3 length: 13 residues. V was cut by 6 bases and J by 4 bases, with 11 bases left in between. Germline-derived CDR1 and CDR2 are LNHDA and SQIVND (reference sequence).

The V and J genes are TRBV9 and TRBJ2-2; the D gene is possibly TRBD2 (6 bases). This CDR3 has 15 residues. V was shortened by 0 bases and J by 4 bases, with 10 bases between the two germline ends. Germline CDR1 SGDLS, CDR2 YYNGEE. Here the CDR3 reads CASSVAGGATGELFF. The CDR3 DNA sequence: TGTGCCAGCAGCGTAGCAGGAGGGGCCACCGGGGAGCTGTTTTTT.

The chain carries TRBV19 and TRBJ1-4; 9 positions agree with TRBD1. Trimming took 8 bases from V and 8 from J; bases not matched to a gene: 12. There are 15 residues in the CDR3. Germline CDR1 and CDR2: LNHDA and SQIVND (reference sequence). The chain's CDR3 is CASAVPGQGGEKLFF. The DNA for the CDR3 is TGTGCCAGTGCAGTACCGGGACAGGGAGGAGAAAAACTGTTTTTT. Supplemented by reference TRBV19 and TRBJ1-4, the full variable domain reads DGGITQSPKYLFRKEGQNVTLSCEQNLNHDAMYWYRQDPGQGLRLIYYSQIVNDFQKGDIAEGYSVSREKKESFPLTVTSAQKNPTAFYLCASAVPGQGGEKLFFGSGTQLSVL.

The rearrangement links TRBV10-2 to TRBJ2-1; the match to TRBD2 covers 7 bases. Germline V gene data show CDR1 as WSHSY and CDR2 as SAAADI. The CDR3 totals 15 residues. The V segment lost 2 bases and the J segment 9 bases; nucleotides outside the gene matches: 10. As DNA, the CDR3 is TGCGCCAGCAGTGAGCTGGGCGGGAGAAGGTTTGAGCAGTTCTTC. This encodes CASSELGGRRFEQFF.

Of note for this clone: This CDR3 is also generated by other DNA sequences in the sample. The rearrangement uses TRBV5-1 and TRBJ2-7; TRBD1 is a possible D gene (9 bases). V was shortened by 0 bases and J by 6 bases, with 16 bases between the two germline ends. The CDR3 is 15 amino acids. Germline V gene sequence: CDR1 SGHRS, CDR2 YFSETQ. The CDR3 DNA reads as TGCGCCAGCAGCTTGGCCGTAGCGGGACAGGGCGAGCAGTACTTC. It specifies CASSLAVAGQGEQYF.

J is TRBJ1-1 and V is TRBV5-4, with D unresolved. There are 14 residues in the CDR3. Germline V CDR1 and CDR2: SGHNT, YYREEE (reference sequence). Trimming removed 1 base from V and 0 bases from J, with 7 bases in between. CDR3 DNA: TGTGCCAGCAGCTTGACAGCCATGAACACTGAAGCTTTCTTT. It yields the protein CASSLTAMNTEAFF.

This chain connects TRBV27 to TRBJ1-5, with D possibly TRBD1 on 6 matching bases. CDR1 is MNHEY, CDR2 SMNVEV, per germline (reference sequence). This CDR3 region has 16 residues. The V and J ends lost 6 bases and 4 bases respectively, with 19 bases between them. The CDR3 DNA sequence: TGTGCCAGCAGAATTAGCGGGGCGGGGGCAAATCAGCCCCAGCATTTT. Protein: CASRISGAGANQPQHF.

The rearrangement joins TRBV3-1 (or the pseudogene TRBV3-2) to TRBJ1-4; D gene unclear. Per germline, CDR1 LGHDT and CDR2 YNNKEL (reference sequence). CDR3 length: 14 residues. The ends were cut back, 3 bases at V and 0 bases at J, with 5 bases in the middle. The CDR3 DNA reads TGTGCCAGCAGCCATAGAACAACTAATGAAAAACTGTTTTTT. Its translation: CASSHRTTNEKLFF.

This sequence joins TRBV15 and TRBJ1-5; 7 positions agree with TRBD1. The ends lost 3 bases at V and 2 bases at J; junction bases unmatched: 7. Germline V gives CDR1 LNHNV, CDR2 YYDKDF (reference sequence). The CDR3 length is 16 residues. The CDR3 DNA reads TGTGCCACCAGCAGCGAGGGGGCGATAGGCAATCAGCCCCAGCATTTT. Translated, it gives CATSSEGAIGNQPQHF.

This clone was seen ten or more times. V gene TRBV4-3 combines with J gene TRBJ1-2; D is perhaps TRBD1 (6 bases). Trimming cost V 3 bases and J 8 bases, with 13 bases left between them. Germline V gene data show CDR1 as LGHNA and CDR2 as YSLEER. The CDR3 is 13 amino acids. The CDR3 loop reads CASSHRGGEGYTF. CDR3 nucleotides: TGCGCCAGCAGCCACAGAGGGGGGGAAGGCTACACCTTC.

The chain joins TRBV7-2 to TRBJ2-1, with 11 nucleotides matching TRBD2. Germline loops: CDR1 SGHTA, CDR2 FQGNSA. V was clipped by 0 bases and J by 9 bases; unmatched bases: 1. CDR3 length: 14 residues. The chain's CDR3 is CASSLAGLAGEQFF. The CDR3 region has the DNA TGTGCCAGCAGCTTAGCTGGACTAGCGGGTGAGCAGTTCTTC.